This is a list of T cell receptor beta chains from one sample in a study of blood T cell repertoires in COVID-19. Method: immunoSEQ multiplex PCR; TCRdb's copy keeps in-frame clones and lacks some. The sample records roughly 250,000 clones, 65% to 90% being singletons. Source material: peripheral blood. Receptors were obtained from a woman aged 45 to 65 with acute or convalescent COVID-19. CDR3s include the opening cysteine and the closing phenylalanine or tryptophan. The D gene is left open where the match is weak. The size field is filled for only some rows; it gives once, few, many or a size class.

D gene	clone size	V gene	J gene	CDR3 protein	CDR3 DNA
NA	NA	TRBV28	TRBJ1-6	CASSYQGSSYNSPLHF	TGTGCCAGCAGTTACCAAGGGAGCTCCTATAATTCACCCCTCCACTTT
NA	NA	TRBV4-1	TRBJ2-7	CASSPQLTTDNGEQYF	TGCGCCAGCAGCCCCCAGTTGACTACTGACAATGGCGAGCAGTACTTC
NA	NA	TRBV7-8	TRBJ1-2	CASSLAGQHYGYTF	TGTGCCAGCAGCTTAGCAGGACAGCATTATGGCTACACCTTC
TRBD1	NA	TRBV12-5	TRBJ2-2	CASGLATGRELFF	TGTGCTAGTGGTTTGGCGACAGGGAGGGAGCTGTTTTTT
TRBD1	medium-sized	TRBV19	TRBJ1-6	CASSPQPRTGNSPLHF	TGTGCCAGTAGTCCCCAGCCGAGGACAGGGAATTCACCCCTCCACTTT
NA	NA	TRBV19	TRBJ2-5	CASSLRDMETQYF	TGTGCCAGTAGTCTGCGGGATATGGAGACCCAGTACTTC
NA	NA	TRBV19	TRBJ1-6	CASSPPGKGGSPLHF	TGTGCCAGTAGTCCCCCCGGGAAAGGGGGTTCACCCCTCCACTTT
TRBD2	NA	TRBV19	TRBJ2-2	CASSSWTSGRARTGELFF	TGTGCCAGTAGTAGTTGGACTAGCGGGAGGGCGAGAACCGGGGAGCTGTTTTTT
TRBD2	NA	TRBV6-7	TRBJ2-5	CASSSGVAGDETQYF	TGTGCCAGCAGTTCCGGGGTAGCGGGAGATGAGACCCAGTACTTC
TRBD1	NA	TRBV2	TRBJ2-2	CASRWTGRTGELFF	TGTGCCAGCAGATGGACAGGGCGAACCGGGGAGCTGTTTTTT
TRBD1	NA	TRBV5-6	TRBJ1-3	CASSLRLQGAGNTIYF	TGTGCCAGCAGCTTGAGGCTTCAGGGGGCTGGAAACACCATATATTTT
TRBD1	NA	TRBV2	TRBJ1-6	CASSGRQGRTYNSPLHF	TGTGCCAGCAGTGGAAGACAGGGTCGGACCTATAATTCACCCCTCCACTTT
TRBD1	NA	TRBV4-2	TRBJ1-2	CASSRQQGQANYGYTF	TGTGCCAGCAGCCGCCAACAGGGGCAAGCTAACTATGGCTACACCTTC
TRBD1	NA	TRBV19	TRBJ1-1	CASSIQQGVAFF	TGTGCCAGTAGTATTCAACAGGGGGTAGCTTTCTTT
NA	NA	TRBV28	TRBJ2-7	CASSPLPGEQYF	TGTGCCAGCAGTCCCTTGCCGGGTGAGCAGTACTTC
NA	NA	TRBV5-1	TRBJ2-3	CASIQGSGTSTDTQYF	TGCGCCAGCATCCAGGGTAGCGGAACTAGCACAGATACGCAGTATTTT
TRBD2	once	TRBV28	TRBJ2-5	CASSLSGTRRRKETQYF	TGTGCCAGCAGTTTGTCCGGGACTAGAAGGAGGAAAGAGACCCAGTACTTC
NA	few	TRBV9	TRBJ1-1	CASSVDRNTEAFF	TGTGCCAGCAGCGTAGACAGGAACACTGAAGCTTTCTTT
TRBD1	once	TRBV27	TRBJ1-2	CASSFVGTGLEGYTF	TGTGCCAGCAGTTTCGTTGGGACAGGGTTGGAAGGCTACACCTTC
NA	NA	TRBV28	TRBJ1-2	CASSVATGVYGYTF	TGTGCCAGCAGTGTAGCAACGGGGGTCTATGGCTACACCTTC
TRBD1	once	TRBV19	TRBJ2-1	CASSIRSGTGYNEQFF	TGTGCCAGTAGTATTAGATCGGGGACAGGCTACAATGAGCAGTTCTTC
TRBD2	NA	TRBV4-1	TRBJ2-7	CASSQPRLAGPYEQYF	TGCGCCAGCAGCCAACCCCGACTAGCGGGACCCTACGAGCAGTACTTC
NA	NA	TRBV10-2	TRBJ1-5	CASTPDGLMPHDF	TGCGCCAGCACCCCCGACGGACTAATGCCCCATGACTTT
TRBD1	NA	TRBV29-1	TRBJ2-2	CSAAGTGMSGTGELFF	TGCAGCGCCGCCGGGACAGGGATGTCAGGCACCGGGGAGCTGTTTTTT
NA	NA	TRBV28	TRBJ1-6	CASSFERGSNSPLHF	TGTGCCAGCAGTTTCGAAAGGGGTTCTAATTCACCCCTCCACTTT
TRBD2	NA	TRBV6-2/TRBV6-3	TRBJ2-7	CASSLRTRGERYF	TGTGCCAGCAGCCTTAGGACACGGGGGGAAAGGTACTTC
NA	NA	TRBV28	TRBJ1-6	CASSLSAGVNSPLHF	TGTGCCAGCAGTTTATCGGCAGGGGTTAATTCACCCCTCCACTTT
NA	NA	TRBV7-9	TRBJ2-7	CASSPQGGAYEQYF	TGTGCCAGCAGCCCACAGGGAGGGGCCTACGAGCAGTACTTC
NA	NA	TRBV4-3	TRBJ1-3	CASSPSAVRRQNTIYF	TGCGCCAGCAGTCCCTCGGCCGTAAGACGACAAAACACCATATATTTT
NA	NA	TRBV28	TRBJ1-2	CASSGRGPQALYGYTF	TGTGCCAGCAGTGGGCGGGGTCCTCAGGCCCTCTATGGCTACACCTTC
TRBD1	NA	TRBV3-1/TRBV3-2	TRBJ1-1	CASSRQDRIPATEAFF	TGTGCCAGCAGCCGACAGGACAGGATCCCGGCGACTGAAGCTTTCTTT
TRBD2	NA	TRBV18	TRBJ2-7	CASSPEQASGGLYEQYF	TGTGCCAGCTCACCCGAACAGGCTAGCGGGGGGTTATACGAGCAGTACTTC
TRBD2	NA	TRBV5-6	TRBJ2-1	CASSWGLAGGDNEQFF	TGTGCCAGCAGCTGGGGACTAGCGGGAGGGGACAATGAGCAGTTCTTC
TRBD2	once	TRBV6-6	TRBJ2-1	CASSYGLAGADEQFF	TGTGCCAGCAGTTACGGACTAGCGGGAGCTGATGAGCAGTTCTTC
TRBD1	NA	TRBV5-6	TRBJ1-1	CASSFAGGEDTEAFF	TGTGCCAGCAGCTTCGCAGGGGGCGAGGACACTGAAGCTTTCTTT
NA	once	TRBV2	TRBJ2-7	CASREVEGSYEQYF	TGTGCCAGCAGGGAGGTGGAGGGGTCCTACGAGCAGTACTTC
TRBD2	few	TRBV27	TRBJ2-7	CASRKELAGDEQYF	TGTGCCAGCAGGAAAGAACTAGCGGGAGACGAGCAGTACTTC
NA	NA	TRBV19	TRBJ2-5	CASSSRGWQETQYF	TGTGCCAGTAGTAGTCGGGGGTGGCAAGAGACCCAGTACTTC
NA	once	TRBV2	TRBJ2-7	CASSLADKYEQYF	TGTGCCAGCAGCTTGGCAGACAAATACGAGCAGTACTTC
TRBD1	NA	TRBV11-1	TRBJ2-3	CASSKTGTADTQYF	TGTGCCAGCAGCAAGACAGGGACGGCAGATACGCAGTATTTT
TRBD1	NA	TRBV27	TRBJ1-6	CASSFLAGGSPLHF	TGTGCCAGCAGTTTCTTGGCAGGGGGATCACCCCTCCACTTT
NA	NA	TRBV16	TRBJ1-6	CASSPFDSQVNSPLHF	TGTGCCAGCAGCCCCTTCGACAGCCAAGTGAATTCACCCCTCCACTTT
TRBD1	NA	TRBV5-1	TRBJ2-7	CASSLTGTGSYEQYF	TGCGCCAGCAGCTTAACCGGGACAGGGTCCTACGAGCAGTACTTC
NA	NA	TRBV6-5	TRBJ1-2	CASSYKGDYGYTF	TGTGCCAGCAGTTACAAGGGGGACTATGGCTACACCTTC
TRBD1	NA	TRBV2	TRBJ1-4	CASSEVKPEGGGEKLFF	TGTGCCAGCAGTGAAGTAAAGCCTGAAGGGGGCGGTGAAAAACTGTTTTTT
NA	NA	TRBV19	TRBJ2-5	CASSRSGGAYQETQYF	TGTGCCAGTAGTAGATCTGGGGGGGCGTACCAAGAGACCCAGTACTTC
NA	NA	TRBV15	TRBJ2-2	CATSRGAQNTGELFF	TGTGCCACCAGCAGAGGGGCGCAGAACACCGGGGAGCTGTTTTTT
NA	NA	TRBV28	TRBJ2-2	CASSPYFGTRNTGELFF	TGTGCCAGCAGTCCCTACTTTGGGACTCGGAACACCGGGGAGCTGTTTTTT
TRBD2	NA	TRBV4-2	TRBJ2-1	CASSQGLAGRYNEQFF	TGTGCCAGCAGCCAAGGACTAGCGGGGCGTTACAATGAGCAGTTCTTC
TRBD1	NA	TRBV6-1	TRBJ1-4	CASSDTGGINEKLFF	TGTGCCAGCAGTGATACAGGGGGGATCAATGAAAAACTGTTTTTT
NA	NA	TRBV30	TRBJ2-1	CAGEGGTGFEQFF	TGTGCCGGGGAAGGCGGGACGGGGTTTGAGCAGTTCTTC
NA	once	TRBV7-9	TRBJ1-2	CASSSGLDPGHLNGYTF	TGTGCCAGCAGCTCCGGGTTGGACCCGGGACATTTGAATGGCTACACCTTC
NA	NA	TRBV6-5	TRBJ2-7	CASRAGSSYEQYF	TGTGCCAGCAGAGCAGGGTCCTCCTACGAGCAGTACTTC
NA	NA	TRBV3-1/TRBV3-2	TRBJ2-3	CASSQVAPGDTQYF	TGTGCCAGCAGCCAAGTCGCCCCAGGGGATACGCAGTATTTT
NA	few	TRBV14	TRBJ2-2	CASSLTVLNTGELFF	TGTGCCAGCAGCCTAACAGTATTAAACACCGGGGAGCTGTTTTTT